These T cell receptor beta chains were read from a single sample in a study of technical replicates of blood from a handful of donors. This table comes from immunoSEQ multiplex PCR, and its TCRdb copy is limited to in-frame clones, with some not included. In the table there are approximately 69,000 clones, around 97% of which are singletons. The source material was T cells isolated from PBMCs. These receptors came from a human donor in good health. CDR3s leave out the opening cysteine and the closing phenylalanine or tryptophan.

v_call: TRBV6-1; cdr3_aa: ASSEVAGGSSYNEQF
v_call: TRBV30; cdr3_aa: AWSVRSRTSSNEQF
v_call: TRBV28; cdr3_aa: ASSPSAGQGLETQY
v_call: TRBV5-1; cdr3_aa: ASSFGQGENQPQH
v_call: TRBV27; cdr3_aa: ASSLLAAEGTDTQY
v_call: TRBV5-1; cdr3_aa: ASSLGLPAGRDTQY
v_call: TRBV27; cdr3_aa: ASSLSGQGNSYEQY
v_call: TRBV5-1; cdr3_aa: ASSLAGSYNEQF
v_call: TRBV4-1; cdr3_aa: ASSQILGDYPYEQY
v_call: TRBV6-1; cdr3_aa: ASIYQGSVGEKLF
v_call: TRBV9; cdr3_aa: ASSFRDRDLSDYGYT
v_call: TRBV4-1; cdr3_aa: ASSQDRQGTQPQH
v_call: TRBV7-9; cdr3_aa: ASSLGSGSLEAF
v_call: TRBV27; cdr3_aa: ASRGWDSSGMSGGYT
v_call: TRBV5-5; cdr3_aa: ASSPRPDSYNQPQH
v_call: TRBV7-9; cdr3_aa: ASSPGTANTEAF
v_call: TRBV5-1; cdr3_aa: ASSRLGTSGVNTGELF
v_call: TRBV19; cdr3_aa: ASRQGATAGANVLT
v_call: TRBV28; cdr3_aa: ASRRDEGGYT
v_call: TRBV9; cdr3_aa: ASSVGTSGKYSYEQY
v_call: TRBV5-1; cdr3_aa: ASSLDRDWDIQY
v_call: TRBV19; cdr3_aa: ASSGGQHEKLF
v_call: TRBV7-9; cdr3_aa: ASSPGTGFYEQY
v_call: TRBV5-1; cdr3_aa: ASSYSGGPTDTQY
v_call: TRBV5-4; cdr3_aa: ASSLVDFRSYNEQF
v_call: TRBV18; cdr3_aa: ASSPPNPGENTEAF
v_call: TRBV7-3; cdr3_aa: ASSPSYRGGTGELF
v_call: TRBV7-3; cdr3_aa: ASSPSGTGLNKQY
v_call: TRBV7-9; cdr3_aa: ASSLIPGGLEETQY
v_call: TRBV4-1; cdr3_aa: ASSLGEVNQPQH
v_call: TRBV7-9; cdr3_aa: ASSITGRQQNTEAF
v_call: TRBV28; cdr3_aa: ASSHGRDTYTDTQY
v_call: TRBV7-3; cdr3_aa: ASSSGELSRRETQY
v_call: TRBV11-2; cdr3_aa: ASSPLPGLASKDEQY
v_call: TRBV12-5; cdr3_aa: ASGLRGNEQF
v_call: TRBV7-9; cdr3_aa: ASCRYTPGDKNIQY
v_call: TRBV5-1; cdr3_aa: ASSAAEYGYT
v_call: TRBV25-1; cdr3_aa: ASSGWSSPSGNTIY
v_call: TRBV7-9; cdr3_aa: ASSLKGQGTYNEQF
v_call: TRBV9; cdr3_aa: ASSVAAATNTGELF
v_call: TRBV11-3; cdr3_aa: ASSLRGQNNSPLH
v_call: TRBV28; cdr3_aa: ASSLLWEYEQF
v_call: TRBV6-5; cdr3_aa: ASSYLRSAYNEQF
v_call: TRBV6-1; cdr3_aa: ASRGQGYNEQF
v_call: TRBV23-1; cdr3_aa: ASSRRGVAAKNIQY
v_call: TRBV11-2; cdr3_aa: ASRQPGLAGNTQY
v_call: TRBV28; cdr3_aa: ASSPQTGGPYNEQF
v_call: TRBV10-3; cdr3_aa: AISESQGQGPPNYGYT
v_call: TRBV5-1; cdr3_aa: ASSVSGTQY
v_call: TRBV27; cdr3_aa: AAGNFGDLNYGYT
v_call: TRBV5-1; cdr3_aa: ASGSSGRGYEQY